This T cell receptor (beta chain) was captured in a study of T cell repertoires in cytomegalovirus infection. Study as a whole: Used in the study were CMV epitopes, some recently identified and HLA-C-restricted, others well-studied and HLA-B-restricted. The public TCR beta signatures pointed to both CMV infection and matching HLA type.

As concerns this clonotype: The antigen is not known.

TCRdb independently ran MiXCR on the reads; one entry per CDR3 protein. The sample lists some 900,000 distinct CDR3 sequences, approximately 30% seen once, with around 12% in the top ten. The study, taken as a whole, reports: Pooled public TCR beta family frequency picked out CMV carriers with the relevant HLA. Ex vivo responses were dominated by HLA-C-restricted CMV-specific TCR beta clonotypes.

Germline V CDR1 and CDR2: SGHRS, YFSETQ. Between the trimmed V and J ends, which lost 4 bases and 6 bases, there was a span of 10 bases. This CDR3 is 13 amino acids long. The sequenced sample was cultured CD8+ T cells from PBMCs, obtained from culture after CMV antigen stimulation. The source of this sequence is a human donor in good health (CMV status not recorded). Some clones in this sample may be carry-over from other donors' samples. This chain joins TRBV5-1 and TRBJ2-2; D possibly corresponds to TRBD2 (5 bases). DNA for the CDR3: TGCGCCAGCAGCCCCGATAGCGCCGGGGAGCTGTTTTTT. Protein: CASSPDSAGELFF. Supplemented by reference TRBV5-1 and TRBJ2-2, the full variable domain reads KAGVTQTPRYLIKTRGQQVTLSCSPISGHRSVSWYQQTPGQGLQFLFEYFSETQRNKGNFPGRFSGRQFSNSRSEMNVSTLELGDSALYLCASSPDSAGELFFGEGSRLTVL.